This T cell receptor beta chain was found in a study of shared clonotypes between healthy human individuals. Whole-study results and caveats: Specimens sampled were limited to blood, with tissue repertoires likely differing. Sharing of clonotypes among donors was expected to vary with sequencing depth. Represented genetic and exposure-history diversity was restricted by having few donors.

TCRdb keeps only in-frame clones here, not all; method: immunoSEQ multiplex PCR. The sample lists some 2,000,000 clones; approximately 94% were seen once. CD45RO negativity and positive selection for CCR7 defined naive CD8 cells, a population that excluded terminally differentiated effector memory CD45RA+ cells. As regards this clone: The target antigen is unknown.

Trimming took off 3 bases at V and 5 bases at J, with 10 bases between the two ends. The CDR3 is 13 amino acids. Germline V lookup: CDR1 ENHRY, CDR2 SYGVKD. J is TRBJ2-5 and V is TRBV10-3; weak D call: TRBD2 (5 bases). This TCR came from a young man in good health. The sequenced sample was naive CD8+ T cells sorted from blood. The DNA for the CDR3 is TGTGCCATCAGTGACGGCCTAGCTGAGACCCAGTACTTC. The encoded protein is CAISDGLAETQYF.